Listed below are T cell receptor beta chains from one sample, sequenced in a study of shared clonotypes between healthy human individuals. Some clones are missing from TCRdb's copy, which holds only in-frame ones; the method was immunoSEQ multiplex PCR. The repertoire has approximately 2,300,000 clones, roughly 92% of them found once; the top ten carry 0.37%. Sequenced sample: naive CD4+ T cells from PBMCs. The receptor source for this set is a man aged 18 to 30 in good health. Some clones in this sample may be carry-over from other donors' samples. Each CDR3 is given with its conserved first and last residue. D genes are given only for firm matches. Expanded clones are given a class, and other clones once, few, many or no size at all.

d_gene,abundance,j_gene,v_gene,CDR3aa,CDR3nt
TRBD1,-,TRBJ1-2,TRBV5-8,CASSLPQGDGYTF,TGTGCCAGCAGCTTACCACAGGGGGATGGCTACACCTTC
-,-,TRBJ1-3,TRBV15,CATSSYGLASGNTIYF,TGTGCCACCAGCAGCTACGGGCTTGCCTCTGGAAACACCATATATTTT
-,few,TRBJ2-2,TRBV5-1,CASSLEKAATGELFF,TGCGCCAGCAGCTTGGAGAAGGCGGCCACCGGGGAGCTGTTTTTT
-,once,TRBJ1-4,TRBV5-1,CASSLVGEYNEKLFF,TGCGCCAGCAGCTTGGTGGGGGAATATAATGAAAAACTGTTTTTT
-,-,TRBJ1-1,TRBV7-2,CASSFSRTDTEAFF,TGTGCCAGCAGCTTCTCCCGTACGGACACTGAAGCTTTCTTT
TRBD1,-,TRBJ2-3,TRBV15,CATSRDRGPPDTQYF,TGTGCCACCAGCAGGGACAGGGGGCCCCCAGATACGCAGTATTTT
-,-,TRBJ1-2,TRBV10-3,CAISVEVRGAYGYTF,TGTGCCATCAGTGTCGAGGTACGGGGGGCCTATGGCTACACCTTC
TRBD1,-,TRBJ2-7,TRBV6-5,CASRGQGAHLLEQYF,TGTGCCAGCAGGGGACAGGGGGCCCATCTCCTCGAGCAGTACTTC
TRBD1,-,TRBJ1-1,TRBV19,CASSIAGGAPFF,TGTGCCAGTAGTATAGCAGGGGGCGCGCCTTTCTTT
-,-,TRBJ1-3,TRBV6-1,CASIVGQGGNTIYF,TGTGCCAGCATAGTCGGGCAGGGGGGAAACACCATATATTTT
-,-,TRBJ1-5,TRBV11-2,CASSDSNQPQHF,TGTGCCAGCAGCGATAGCAATCAGCCCCAGCATTTT
-,-,TRBJ2-7,TRBV10-1,CASSEYSYEQYF,TGCGCCAGCAGTGAGTACTCCTACGAGCAGTACTTC
-,-,TRBJ1-4,TRBV28,CASSFRGLREEKLFF,TGTGCCAGCAGTTTCAGGGGTCTCCGGGAAGAAAAACTGTTTTTT
-,-,TRBJ2-6,TRBV30,CAGQGSRASGANVLTF,TGTGCCGGGCAGGGATCTCGGGCCTCTGGGGCCAACGTCCTGACTTTC
TRBD1,once,TRBJ1-2,TRBV6-6,CASRTGTGTYGYTF,TGTGCCAGCAGAACCGGGACAGGAACCTATGGCTACACCTTC
-,-,TRBJ2-7,TRBV6-5,CASSQKGGRSYEQYF,TGTGCCAGCAGCCAGAAGGGGGGGCGATCCTACGAGCAGTACTTC
-,-,TRBJ2-1,TRBV5-1,CASSLSLDPYNEQFF,TGCGCCAGCAGCTTGTCCCTAGACCCATACAATGAGCAGTTCTTC
-,-,TRBJ1-1,TRBV7-3,CASSQTRDAEAFF,TGTGCCAGCAGCCAGACTCGGGACGCTGAAGCTTTCTTT
TRBD1,-,TRBJ1-4,TRBV30,CAWTAQGWEKLFF,TGTGCCTGGACCGCACAGGGGTGGGAAAAACTGTTTTTT
TRBD1,-,TRBJ2-5,TRBV6-6,CASSYSIGTGAETQYF,TGTGCCAGCAGTTACTCGATTGGGACAGGGGCAGAGACCCAGTACTTC
-,-,TRBJ1-1,TRBV19,CASSIVRATEAFF,TGTGCCAGTAGTATAGTACGGGCCACTGAAGCTTTCTTT
TRBD2,-,TRBJ2-7,TRBV30,CAWSRGTSGSSYEQYF,TGTGCCTGGAGTCGGGGGACTAGCGGGTCCTCCTACGAGCAGTACTTC
TRBD2,-,TRBJ2-3,TRBV7-9,CASSVTSGRGRTQYF,TGTGCCAGCAGCGTGACTAGCGGGAGGGGTCGTACGCAGTATTTT
-,-,TRBJ2-1,TRBV6-1,CASSEEWGRGEQFF,TGTGCCAGCAGTGAAGAGTGGGGCCGGGGGGAGCAGTTCTTC
-,-,TRBJ1-1,TRBV6-1,CASSEGSLGSTEAFF,TGTGCCAGCAGTGAAGGTAGCTTGGGCAGCACTGAAGCTTTCTTT
-,-,TRBJ1-6,TRBV7-9,CASSKGQGLEGPLHF,TGTGCCAGCAGCAAAGGTCAGGGGCTAGAGGGGCCCCTCCACTTT
-,-,TRBJ1-2,TRBV19,CASSTRQDISGYTF,TGTGCCAGTAGTACGCGCCAGGACATTTCGGGCTACACCTTC
-,-,TRBJ2-2,TRBV6-1,CASSTGIRELFF,TGTGCCAGTTCCACGGGCATTAGGGAGCTGTTTTTT
TRBD2,-,TRBJ2-1,TRBV19,CASSRRWVTSGDYNEQFF,TGTGCCAGTAGTAGGAGGTGGGTGACTAGCGGAGATTACAATGAGCAGTTCTTC
-,-,TRBJ1-5,TRBV7-8,CASSLGGPGPQHF,TGTGCCAGCAGCTTAGGGGGGCCCGGGCCCCAGCATTTT
-,once,TRBJ2-5,TRBV29-1,CSATPPGQETQYF,TGCAGCGCAACCCCCCCGGGGCAAGAGACCCAGTACTTC
TRBD1,-,TRBJ1-2,TRBV18,CASSPGTGAWGYTF,TGTGCCAGCTCACCCGGGACAGGGGCGTGGGGCTACACCTTC
TRBD1,-,TRBJ1-5,TRBV30,CASATGGRNQPQHF,TGTGCCTCTGCGACAGGGGGTCGTAATCAGCCCCAGCATTTT
-,-,TRBJ2-1,TRBV7-3,CASSNQGPLSHQFF,TGTGCCAGCAGCAACCAGGGCCCCCTCAGCCACCAGTTCTTC
-,once,TRBJ2-3,TRBV27,CASSTQDTEPTDTQYF,TGTGCCAGCTCCACCCAGGACACTGAACCCACAGATACGCAGTATTTT
-,-,TRBJ2-7,TRBV6-1,CATHDRREQYF,TGTGCCACCCACGACCGTAGGGAGCAGTACTTC
-,few,TRBJ1-2,TRBV7-6,CASSLRLGAGYTF,TGTGCCAGCAGCTTAAGGTTGGGAGCCGGCTACACCTTC
-,-,TRBJ2-7,TRBV7-2,CASSPGLRKYF,TGTGCCAGCAGCCCGGGCCTAAGAAAGTACTTC
TRBD2,-,TRBJ2-7,TRBV28,CASSLEERLARKPSYEQYF,TGTGCCAGCAGTCTTGAAGAACGACTAGCCCGAAAACCCTCCTACGAGCAGTACTTC
TRBD2,-,TRBJ2-3,TRBV7-9,CASGGLAGGPDTQYF,TGTGCCAGCGGGGGACTAGCGGGAGGGCCAGATACGCAGTATTTT
-,-,TRBJ1-1,TRBV25-1,CASSRGQGRDTEAFF,TGTGCCAGCAGCCGCGGGCAGGGTAGGGACACTGAAGCTTTCTTT